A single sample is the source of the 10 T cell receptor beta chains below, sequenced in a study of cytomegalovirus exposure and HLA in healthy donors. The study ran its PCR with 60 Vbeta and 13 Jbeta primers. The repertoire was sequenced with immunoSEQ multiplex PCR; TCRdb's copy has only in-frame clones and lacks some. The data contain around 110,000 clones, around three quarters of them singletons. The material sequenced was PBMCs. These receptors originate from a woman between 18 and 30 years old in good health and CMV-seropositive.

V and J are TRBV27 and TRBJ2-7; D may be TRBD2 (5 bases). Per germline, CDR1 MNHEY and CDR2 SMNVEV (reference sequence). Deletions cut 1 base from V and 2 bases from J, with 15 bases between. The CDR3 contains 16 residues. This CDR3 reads CASSLFRHDYTYEQYF. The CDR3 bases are TGTGCCAGCAGTTTATTTAGACACGACTACACCTACGAGCAGTACTTC.

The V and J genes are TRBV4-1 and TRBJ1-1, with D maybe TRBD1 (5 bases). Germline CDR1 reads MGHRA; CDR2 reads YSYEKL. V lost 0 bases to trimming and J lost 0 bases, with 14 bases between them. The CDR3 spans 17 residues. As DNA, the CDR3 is TGCGCCAGCAGCCAAGAGTCAGGGTCCCCCATGAACACTGAAGCTTTCTTT. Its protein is CASSQESGSPMNTEAFF.

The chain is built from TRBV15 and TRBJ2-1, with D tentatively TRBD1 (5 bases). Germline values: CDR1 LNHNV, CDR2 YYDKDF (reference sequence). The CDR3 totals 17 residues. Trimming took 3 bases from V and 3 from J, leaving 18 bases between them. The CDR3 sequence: CATSSPKGKLYYNEQFF. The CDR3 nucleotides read TGTGCCACCAGCAGCCCCAAGGGGAAACTGTACTACAATGAGCAGTTCTTC.

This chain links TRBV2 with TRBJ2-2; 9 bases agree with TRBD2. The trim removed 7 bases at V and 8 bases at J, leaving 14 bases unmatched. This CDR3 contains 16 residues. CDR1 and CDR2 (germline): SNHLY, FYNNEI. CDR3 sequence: CASNPGLAHRRGELFF. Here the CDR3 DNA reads TGTGCCAGCAATCCGGGACTAGCACATCGTAGGGGGGAGCTGTTTTTT.

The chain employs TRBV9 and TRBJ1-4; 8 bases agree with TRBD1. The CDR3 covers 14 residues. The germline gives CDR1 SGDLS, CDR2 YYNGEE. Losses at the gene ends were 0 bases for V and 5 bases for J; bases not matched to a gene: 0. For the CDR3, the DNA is TGTGCCAGCAGCGTAGGGACAGGGAATGAAAAACTGTTTTTT. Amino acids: CASSVGTGNEKLFF.

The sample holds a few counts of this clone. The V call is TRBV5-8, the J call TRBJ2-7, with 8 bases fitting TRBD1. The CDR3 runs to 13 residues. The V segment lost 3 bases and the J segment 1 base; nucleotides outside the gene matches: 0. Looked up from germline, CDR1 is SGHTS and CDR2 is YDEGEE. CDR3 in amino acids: CASSWTGSYEQYF. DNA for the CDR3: TGTGCCAGCAGCTGGACAGGGTCCTACGAGCAGTACTTC.

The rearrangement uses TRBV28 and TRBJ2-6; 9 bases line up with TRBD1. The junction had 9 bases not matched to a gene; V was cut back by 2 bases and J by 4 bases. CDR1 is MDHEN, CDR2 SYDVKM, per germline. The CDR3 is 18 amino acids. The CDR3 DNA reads TGTGCCAGCAGTTTACTTGTAACAGGGGGCGCGGGGGCCAACGTCCTGACTTTC. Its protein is CASSLLVTGGAGANVLTF.

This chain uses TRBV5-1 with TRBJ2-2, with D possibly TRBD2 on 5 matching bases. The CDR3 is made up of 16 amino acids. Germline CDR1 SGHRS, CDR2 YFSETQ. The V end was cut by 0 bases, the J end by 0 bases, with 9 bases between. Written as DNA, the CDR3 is TGCGCCAGCAGCTTGGTACCGGGGTCGAACACCGGGGAGCTGTTTTTT. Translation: CASSLVPGSNTGELFF.

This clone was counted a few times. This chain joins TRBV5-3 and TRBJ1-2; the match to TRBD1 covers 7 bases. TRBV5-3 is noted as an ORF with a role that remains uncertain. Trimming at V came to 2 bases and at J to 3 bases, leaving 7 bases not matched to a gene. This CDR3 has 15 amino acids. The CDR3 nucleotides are TGTGCCAGAAGCTTTATCACAGGGGAGGACTATGGCTACACCTTC. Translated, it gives CARSFITGEDYGYTF.

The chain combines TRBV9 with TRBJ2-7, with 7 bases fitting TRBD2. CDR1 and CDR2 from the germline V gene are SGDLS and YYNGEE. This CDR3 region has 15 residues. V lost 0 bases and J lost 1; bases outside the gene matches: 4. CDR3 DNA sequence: TGTGCCAGCAGCGTAGGGGCTAGCGGATCCTACGAGCAGTACTTC. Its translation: CASSVGASGSYEQYF.